These T cell receptor beta chains were read from a single sample in a study of cytomegalovirus exposure and HLA in healthy donors. Method: immunoSEQ multiplex PCR; TCRdb's copy keeps in-frame clones and lacks some. The sample consists of 250,000 to 350,000 clones, roughly 90% of them appearing once. Sequencing was carried out using PBMCs. The receptors come from a man aged 40-49 years in good health and CMV-seropositive. Each CDR3 is given with its conserved first and last residue. The D gene is left open where the match is weak. Only some rows state a clone size, as once, few, many or a class for expanded clones.

j_call,v_call,d_call,clone_size,cdr3_nt,cdr3_aa
TRBJ2-1,TRBV29-1,-,-,TGCAGCGTACTTACAGGCGCGCGCGGGGATGAGCAGTTCTTC,CSVLTGARGDEQFF
TRBJ1-5,TRBV2,-,-,TGTGCCAGCAGTGTTTGGCGGGACAATCAGCCCCAGCATTTT,CASSVWRDNQPQHF
TRBJ2-7,TRBV5-6,TRBD2,-,TGTGCCAGCAGTTCTCCGGGACTAGCGGGCACCAGCTCCTACGAGCAGTACTTC,CASSSPGLAGTSSYEQYF
TRBJ2-3,TRBV4-1,TRBD2,-,TGCGCCAGCAGCCAGGCGGGGGTAAGCACAGATACGCAGTATTTT,CASSQAGVSTDTQYF
TRBJ1-4,TRBV30,TRBD1,-,TGTGCCAGCCAGGGGGTTGAAAAACTGTTTTTT,CASQGVEKLFF
TRBJ1-2,TRBV28,TRBD1,-,TGTGCCAGCAGTTTAGGGACAGCCCGTGGAGGCTACACCTTC,CASSLGTARGGYTF
TRBJ1-1,TRBV4-1,-,few,TGCGCCAGCAGCCAAGGTTGGAGCAACACTGAAGCTTTCTTT,CASSQGWSNTEAFF
TRBJ1-4,TRBV21-1,-,-,TGTGCCAGCAGCAAACGGACAGGGGTCGAAAAACTGTTTTTT,CASSKRTGVEKLFF
TRBJ2-4,TRBV7-3,TRBD1,-,TGTGCCAGCAGCTTAGCCCGGGACAGGGGCGAAAACATTCAGTACTTC,CASSLARDRGENIQYF
TRBJ2-7,TRBV4-3,TRBD1,-,TGCGCCAGCAGCCAATACAAATGGCCGGACAGGGCAACCTACGAGCAGTACTTC,CASSQYKWPDRATYEQYF
TRBJ1-2,TRBV28,-,-,TGTGCCAGCAGTTTCATCTATGGCTACACCTTC,CASSFIYGYTF
TRBJ2-1,TRBV5-4,-,once,TGTGCCAGCAGCCCACAAACTAGGGCCTCCTACAATGAGCAGTTCTTC,CASSPQTRASYNEQFF
TRBJ2-3,TRBV7-9,-,-,TGTGCCAGCGTTGCCGGGTTTTACGAGGGAGATACGCAGTATTTT,CASVAGFYEGDTQYF
TRBJ2-5,TRBV27,TRBD1,-,TGTGCCAGCAGTGGGACAGGGGTAGAGACCCAGTACTTC,CASSGTGVETQYF
TRBJ2-7,TRBV4-1,TRBD2,-,TGCGCCAGCAGCCAACAAGGGACTAGCGGGTCCTACGAGCAGTACTTC,CASSQQGTSGSYEQYF
TRBJ1-2,TRBV10-2,-,once,TGCGCCAGCGCAACCCATCCGGGAGCTAACTATGGCTACACCTTC,CASATHPGANYGYTF
TRBJ2-2,TRBV7-8,TRBD2,-,TGTGCCAGCAGCTTGCCAACTAGCGGGAGGGCCGGTACCGGGGAGCTGTTTTTT,CASSLPTSGRAGTGELFF
TRBJ1-6,TRBV28,-,-,TGTGCCAGCAGTCCAGGGGCGGCTACTGGTGGTTCACCCCTCCACTTT,CASSPGAATGGSPLHF
TRBJ2-1,TRBV10-3,TRBD2,-,TGTGCCATCAGTGGCGAGGGACTAGCGGACAATGAGCAGTTCTTC,CAISGEGLADNEQFF
TRBJ2-7,TRBV27,TRBD2,-,TGTGCCAGCAGTTTTATCGCTAGCGGGAGTATCTACGAGCAGTACTTC,CASSFIASGSIYEQYF
TRBJ2-3,TRBV4-3,TRBD2,-,TGCGCCAGCAGCCCTCGACTTACTAGCGGGGTGGGGGACACAGATACGCAGTATTTT,CASSPRLTSGVGDTDTQYF
TRBJ2-1,TRBV27,TRBD2,once,TGTGCCAGCAGTTTAAGCGGGATTCATGAGCAGTTCTTC,CASSLSGIHEQFF
TRBJ2-7,TRBV18,-,-,TGTGCCAGCTCACCCGGGACAAACTCCTACGAGCAGTACTTC,CASSPGTNSYEQYF
TRBJ1-4,TRBV5-1,TRBD1,-,TGCGCCAGCAGCTTTAGAACAGGGGGCCTTGAAAAACTGTTTTTT,CASSFRTGGLEKLFF
TRBJ2-2,TRBV28,-,-,TGTGCCAGCAGACTTGCTGACAGCTACACCGGGGAGCTGTTTTTT,CASRLADSYTGELFF
TRBJ2-7,TRBV14,-,-,TGTGCCAGCAGCCTCCAGGGTTTTAATTACGAGCAGTACTTC,CASSLQGFNYEQYF
TRBJ1-1,TRBV5-4,TRBD1,-,TGTGCCAGCAGCTTGGTTAGTGAAAGGGGGCAGCGGGCTTTCTTT,CASSLVSERGQRAFF
TRBJ2-4,TRBV5-4,TRBD2,-,TGTGCCAGCAGCTTGTTAGCGGGAGGGCTAGCCAAAAACATTCAGTACTTC,CASSLLAGGLAKNIQYF
TRBJ2-7,TRBV28,-,-,TGTGCCAGCAGTTTTAGCACAGGGAGCTCCTACGAGCAGTACTTC,CASSFSTGSSYEQYF
TRBJ2-1,TRBV2,TRBD2,-,TGTGCCAGCACCCCTAGCGGGAGGACCTACAATGAGCAGTTCTTC,CASTPSGRTYNEQFF
TRBJ2-7,TRBV6-5,TRBD2,-,TGTGCCAGCAGTAAACCGGGACTAGCGATCTACGAGCAGTACTTC,CASSKPGLAIYEQYF
TRBJ2-7,TRBV7-2,TRBD2,-,TGTGCCAGCAGCTTAACTCCGGGACTAGCGGAGGCGGAGCAGTACTTC,CASSLTPGLAEAEQYF
TRBJ2-7,TRBV5-1,TRBD2,-,TGCGCCAGCAGCTTGGTACTAGCGGGAGGCGAGCAGTACTTC,CASSLVLAGGEQYF
TRBJ1-5,TRBV11-2,-,-,TGTGCCAGCAGCCCTCAGGGTGGGTACAATCAGCCCCAGCATTTT,CASSPQGGYNQPQHF
TRBJ1-2,TRBV5-1,-,once,TGCGCCAGCAGCCCCCCGGGGGGCGGTTACACCTTC,CASSPPGGGYTF
TRBJ1-1,TRBV6-1,-,-,TGTGCCAGCAGTGAAGACAGGGTCCCGAACACTGAAGCTTTCTTT,CASSEDRVPNTEAFF
TRBJ2-7,TRBV9,TRBD1,once,TGTGCCAGCAGCGCCAGGACAGGGGGCGCGGGCGAGCAGTACTTC,CASSARTGGAGEQYF
TRBJ2-4,TRBV7-9,-,-,TGTGCCAGCAGCCAGGGCCCGGGCATTCAGTACTTC,CASSQGPGIQYF
TRBJ2-1,TRBV2,TRBD2,-,TGTGCCAGCAGTGAACCTGGGGCGGGAGGAACGCAGTTCTTC,CASSEPGAGGTQFF
TRBJ1-2,TRBV13,TRBD1,once,TGTGCCAGCAGCACGCCTCGACAGGGTGATAACTATGGCTACACCTTC,CASSTPRQGDNYGYTF
TRBJ2-1,TRBV9,-,-,TGTGCCAGCAGCCCGAACAGCCACAGTGAGCAGTTCTTC,CASSPNSHSEQFF
TRBJ1-1,TRBV6-1,-,few,TGTGCCAGCATTGGTTTTAGCAGAGATGAAGCTTTCTTT,CASIGFSRDEAFF
TRBJ2-1,TRBV7-9,-,-,TGTGCCCAGAACAATGAGCAGTTCTTC,CAQNNEQFF
TRBJ1-5,TRBV6-1,TRBD1,-,TGTGCCAGCAGGCCCGGTCCAGGGGGAAATCAGCCCCAGCATTTT,CASRPGPGGNQPQHF
TRBJ2-3,TRBV28,-,-,TGTGCCAGCAGTTTTGAGGAGCGTCGGGCAGATACGCAGTATTTT,CASSFEERRADTQYF
TRBJ2-5,TRBV9,-,-,TGTGCCAGCAGCCCCCCCAGTGGGAGGGAGACCCAGTACTTC,CASSPPSGRETQYF
TRBJ2-1,TRBV19,-,-,TGTGCCAGTAGTAATAGGCTGCGGGAGCAGTTCTTC,CASSNRLREQFF
TRBJ1-5,TRBV18,-,-,TGTGCCAGCTCACGCACCCCCCCAGGGTGGGAGGGCAATCAGCCCCAGCATTTT,CASSRTPPGWEGNQPQHF
TRBJ2-2,TRBV10-3,-,-,TGTGCCATCCTCCCCCCGGGGGCCGGGGAGCTGTTTTTT,CAILPPGAGELFF
TRBJ1-5,TRBV9,-,-,TGTGCCAGCAGCGCACAGGGCAATCAGCCCCAGCATTTT,CASSAQGNQPQHF
TRBJ1-1,TRBV27,-,-,TGTGCCAGCAGTTTCGCCAGAAACACTGAAGCTTTCTTT,CASSFARNTEAFF
TRBJ2-7,TRBV28,-,-,TGTGCCAGCAGTTTACAGGGGATGTACGAGCAGTACTTC,CASSLQGMYEQYF
TRBJ2-1,TRBV15,-,-,TGTGCCACCAGCAGAGTACTCGGGGGCTCCTACAATGAGCAGTTCTTC,CATSRVLGGSYNEQFF